The subject of this entry is one T cell receptor (beta chain). Its antigen is still unknown. With constant-segment primers, 5'RACE yielded cDNA libraries of TCR alpha and TCR beta that carried sample barcodes and UMIs. TCRdb re-analysed the 5' RACE reads in MiXCR, keeping a single row per CDR3 protein. The sample holds a few hundred thousand distinct CDR3 sequences, roughly 20% seen once. This sample was included in a study of T-cell memory formation after mild COVID-19. Findings of the study overall: Day 37-peaking second-wave clones had unconfirmed SARS-CoV-2 specificity. Certain responding clones were present in pre-infection memory, suggesting participation of cross-reactive memory. For contracting clones, CD4+ ones sat mainly in CM and EM, CD8+ in EMRA.

The CDR3 loop spans 13 amino acids. J gave up 6 bases and V 5 bases, and 6 bases lay outside the gene matches. Germline V gene data show CDR1 as DFQATT and CDR2 as SNEGSKA (reference sequence). The receptor comes from a man younger than 30 who had mild COVID-19 (a few samples of this study predate the infection). Cell type and time point are not known. The chain recombines TRBV20-1 with TRBJ2-2; 7 bases are shared with TRBD1. Sequences were obtained from PBMCs or a T cell subset sorted from them (not recorded which). Here the CDR3 reads CSAQDRVSGELFF. In nucleotides, the CDR3 is TGCAGTGCTCAAGACAGGGTGTCCGGGGAGCTGTTTTTT.